This T cell receptor (beta chain) was retrieved from a study of T cell responses to AZD1222 COVID-19 vaccine. Background on the study: Researchers grouped second doses given at about 4 or about 12 weeks into one pool.

Trimming removed 1 base at V and 3 bases at J, with 20 bases between. Germline V gene lookup returns CDR1 GTSNPN and CDR2 SVGIG (reference sequence). CDR3 size: 17 residues. TCRdb's table, derived via immunoSEQ multiplex PCR, lists solely in-frame clones and lacks some. The sample lists about 85,000 clones, roughly 87% seen once, with around 2.2% in the top ten. The rearrangement uses TRBV30 and TRBJ2-3; no clear D gene. The sequence derives from an adult in good health. The starting material was peripheral blood, obtained on day 0 of AZD1222 vaccination. The CDR3 DNA reads TGTGCCTGGAGTGCGTTTTTCGGTAGGTGGAGAACAGATACGCAGTATTTT. Residues: CAWSAFFGRWRTDTQYF.